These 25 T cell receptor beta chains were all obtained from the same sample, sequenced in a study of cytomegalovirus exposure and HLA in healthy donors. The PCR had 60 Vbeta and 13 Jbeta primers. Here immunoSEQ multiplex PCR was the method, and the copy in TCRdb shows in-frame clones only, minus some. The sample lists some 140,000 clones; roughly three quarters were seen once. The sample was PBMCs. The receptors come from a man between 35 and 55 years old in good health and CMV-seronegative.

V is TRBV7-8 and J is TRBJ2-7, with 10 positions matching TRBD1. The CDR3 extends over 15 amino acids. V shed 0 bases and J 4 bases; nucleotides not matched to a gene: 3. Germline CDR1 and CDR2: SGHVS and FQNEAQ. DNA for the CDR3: TGTGCCAGCAGCTTAGCCGTGGGACAGGGGTACGAGCAGTACTTC. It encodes CASSLAVGQGYEQYF.

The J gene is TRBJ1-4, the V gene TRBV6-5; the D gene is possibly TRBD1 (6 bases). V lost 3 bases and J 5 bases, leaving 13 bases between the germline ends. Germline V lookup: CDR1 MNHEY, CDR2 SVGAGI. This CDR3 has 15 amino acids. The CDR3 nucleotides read TGTGCCAGCAGTTATCTCTCACAGGGCAATGAAAAACTGTTTTTT. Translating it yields CASSYLSQGNEKLFF.

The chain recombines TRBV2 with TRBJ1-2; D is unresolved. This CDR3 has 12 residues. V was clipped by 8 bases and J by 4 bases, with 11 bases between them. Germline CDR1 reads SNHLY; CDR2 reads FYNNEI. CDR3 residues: CASADRGYGYTF. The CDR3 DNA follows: TGTGCCAGCGCCGACCGGGGCTATGGCTACACCTTC.

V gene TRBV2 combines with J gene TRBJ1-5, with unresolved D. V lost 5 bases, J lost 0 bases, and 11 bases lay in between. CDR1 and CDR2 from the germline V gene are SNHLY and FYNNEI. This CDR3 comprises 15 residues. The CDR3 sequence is CASSRSGYSNQPQHF. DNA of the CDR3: TGTGCCAGCAGTAGGTCGGGTTATAGCAATCAGCCCCAGCATTTT.

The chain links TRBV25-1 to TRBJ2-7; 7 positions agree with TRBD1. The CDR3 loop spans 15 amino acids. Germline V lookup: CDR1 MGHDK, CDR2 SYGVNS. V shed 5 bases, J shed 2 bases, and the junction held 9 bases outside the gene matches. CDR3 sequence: CASSPRWDSTYEQYF. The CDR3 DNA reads TGTGCCAGCAGTCCCCGTTGGGACAGCACCTACGAGCAGTACTTC.

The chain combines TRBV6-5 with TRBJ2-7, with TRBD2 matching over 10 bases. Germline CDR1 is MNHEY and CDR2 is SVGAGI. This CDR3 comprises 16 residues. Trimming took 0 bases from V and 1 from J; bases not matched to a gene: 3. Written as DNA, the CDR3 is TGTGCCAGCAGTTACTCAAGCGGGGGGGCTTCCTACGAGCAGTACTTC. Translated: CASSYSSGGASYEQYF.

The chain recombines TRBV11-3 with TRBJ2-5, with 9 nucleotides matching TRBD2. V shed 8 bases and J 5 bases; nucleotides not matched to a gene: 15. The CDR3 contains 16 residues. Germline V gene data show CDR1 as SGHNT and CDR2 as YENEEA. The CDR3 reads CASSGWGSGGRETQYF. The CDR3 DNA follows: TGTGCCAGCTCCGGGTGGGGTAGCGGGGGCAGGGAGACCCAGTACTTC.

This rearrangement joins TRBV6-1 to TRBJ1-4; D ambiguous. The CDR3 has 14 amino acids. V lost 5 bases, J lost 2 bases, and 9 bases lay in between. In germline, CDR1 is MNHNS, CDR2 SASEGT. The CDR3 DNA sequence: TGTGCCAGCAGTTCAGGTGCTACTAATGAAAAACTGTTTTTT. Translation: CASSSGATNEKLFF.

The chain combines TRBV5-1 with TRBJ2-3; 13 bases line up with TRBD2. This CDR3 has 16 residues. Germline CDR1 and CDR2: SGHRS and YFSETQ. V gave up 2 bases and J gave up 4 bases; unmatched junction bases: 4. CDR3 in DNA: TGCGCCAGCAGCTTACTAGCGGGGGGGCTTGCAGATACGCAGTATTTT. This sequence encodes CASSLLAGGLADTQYF.

The CDR3 is CASSLGRASNQPQHF. The CDR3 DNA follows: TGTGCCAGCAGCTTAGGCAGGGCTAGCAATCAGCCCCAGCATTTT. The chain joins TRBV7-8 to TRBJ1-5, with D tentatively TRBD1 (5 bases). V was clipped by 1 base and J by 0 bases, with 7 bases between them. The V gene's germline CDR1 is SGHVS and CDR2 FQNEAQ. The CDR3 sequence is 15 residues long. The full variable domain, completed using reference TRBV7-8 and TRBJ1-5, is GAGVSQSPRYKVAKRGQDVALRCDPISGHVSLFWYQQALGQGPEFLTYFQNEAQLDKSGLPSDRFFAERPEGSVSTLKIQRTQQEDSAVYLCASSLGRASNQPQHFGDGTRLSIL.

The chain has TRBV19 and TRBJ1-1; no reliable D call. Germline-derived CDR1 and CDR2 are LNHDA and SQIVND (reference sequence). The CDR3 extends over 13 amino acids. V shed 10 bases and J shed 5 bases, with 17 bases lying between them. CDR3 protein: CATSGGWGTEAFF. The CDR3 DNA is TGTGCCACCTCGGGAGGGTGGGGAACTGAAGCTTTCTTT.

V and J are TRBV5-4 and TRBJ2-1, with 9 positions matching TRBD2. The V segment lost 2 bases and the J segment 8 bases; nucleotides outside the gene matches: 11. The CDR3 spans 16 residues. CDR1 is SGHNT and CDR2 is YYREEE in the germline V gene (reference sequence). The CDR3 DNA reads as TGTGCCAGCAGCTTAAAAATTGCGGGAGGGCCCTATGAGCAGTTCTTC. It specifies CASSLKIAGGPYEQFF.

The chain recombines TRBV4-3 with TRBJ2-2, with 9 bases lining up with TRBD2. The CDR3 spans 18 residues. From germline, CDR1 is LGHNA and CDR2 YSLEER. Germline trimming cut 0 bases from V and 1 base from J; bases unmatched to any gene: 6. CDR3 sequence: CASSQEVLAGQNTGELFF. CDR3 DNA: TGCGCCAGCAGCCAAGAAGTCCTAGCGGGGCAGAACACCGGGGAGCTGTTTTTT.

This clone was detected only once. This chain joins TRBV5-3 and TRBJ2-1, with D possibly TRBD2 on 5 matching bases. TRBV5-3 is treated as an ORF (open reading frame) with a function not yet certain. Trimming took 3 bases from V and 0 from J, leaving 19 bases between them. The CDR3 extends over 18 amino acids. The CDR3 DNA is TGTGCCAGAAGCTGGAGGTGTCAAGCGAGAGACTCCTACAATGAGCAGTTCTTC. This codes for CARSWRCQARDSYNEQFF.

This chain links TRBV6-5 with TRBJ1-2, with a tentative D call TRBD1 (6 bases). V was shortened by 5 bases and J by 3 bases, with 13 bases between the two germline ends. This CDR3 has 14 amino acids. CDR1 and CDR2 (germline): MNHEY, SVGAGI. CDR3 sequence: CASSPGQPYYGYTF. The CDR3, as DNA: TGTGCCAGCAGTCCAGGACAGCCCTACTATGGCTACACCTTC.

Written as DNA, the CDR3 is TGTGCCAGTAGTCTCAGGGACAGCTCCTACGAGCAGTACTTC. Protein product: CASSLRDSSYEQYF. The genes are TRBV19 and TRBJ2-7; TRBD1 agrees at 7 bases. This CDR3 is 14 amino acids long. CDR1 LNHDA and CDR2 SQIVND come from the germline V gene (reference sequence). V lost 5 bases, J lost 0 bases, and 4 bases stayed unmatched. The whole variable domain, remainder taken from reference TRBV19 and TRBJ2-7, is DGGITQSPKYLFRKEGQNVTLSCEQNLNHDAMYWYRQDPGQGLRLIYYSQIVNDFQKGDIAEGYSVSREKKESFPLTVTSAQKNPTAFYLCASSLRDSSYEQYFGPGTRLTVT.

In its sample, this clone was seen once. The CDR3 spells CASSIDADRTNTEAFF. The DNA for the CDR3 is TGTGCCAGTAGTATAGACGCCGACAGGACCAACACTGAAGCTTTCTTT. The chain employs TRBV19 and TRBJ1-1, with a tentative D call TRBD1 (6 bases). The CDR3 runs 16 residues. Germline V gene sequence: CDR1 LNHDA, CDR2 SQIVND (reference sequence). V was trimmed by 0 bases and J by 2 bases, leaving 13 bases between them. The variable domain in full, with the rest retrieved from reference TRBV19 and TRBJ1-1, is DGGITQSPKYLFRKEGQNVTLSCEQNLNHDAMYWYRQDPGQGLRLIYYSQIVNDFQKGDIAEGYSVSREKKESFPLTVTSAQKNPTAFYLCASSIDADRTNTEAFFGQGTRLTVV.

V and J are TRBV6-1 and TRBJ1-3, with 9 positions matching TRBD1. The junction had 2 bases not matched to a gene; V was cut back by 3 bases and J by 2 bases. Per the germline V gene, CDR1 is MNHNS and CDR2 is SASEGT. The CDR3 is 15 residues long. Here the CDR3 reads CASSEWDRAGNTIYF. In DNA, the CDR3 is TGTGCCAGCAGTGAGTGGGACAGGGCTGGAAACACCATATATTTT.

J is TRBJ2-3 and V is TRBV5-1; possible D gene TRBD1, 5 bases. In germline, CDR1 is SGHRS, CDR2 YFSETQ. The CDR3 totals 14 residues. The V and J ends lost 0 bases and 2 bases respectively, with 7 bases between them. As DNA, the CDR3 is TGCGCCAGCAGCTTGGTGACAGACACAGATACGCAGTATTTT. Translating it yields CASSLVTDTDTQYF.

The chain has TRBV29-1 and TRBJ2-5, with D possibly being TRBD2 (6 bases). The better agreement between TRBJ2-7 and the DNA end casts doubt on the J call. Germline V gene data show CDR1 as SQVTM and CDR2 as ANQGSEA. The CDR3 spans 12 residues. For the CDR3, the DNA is TGCAGCGTACAACTAGCCTCCTACGAGCAGTACTTC. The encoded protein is CSVQLASYEQYF.

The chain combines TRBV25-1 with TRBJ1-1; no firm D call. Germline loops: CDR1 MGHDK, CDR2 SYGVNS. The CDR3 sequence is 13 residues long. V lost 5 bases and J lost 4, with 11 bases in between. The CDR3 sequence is CASSSGVGTEAFF. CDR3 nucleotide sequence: TGTGCCAGCAGTTCCGGGGTTGGCACTGAAGCTTTCTTT. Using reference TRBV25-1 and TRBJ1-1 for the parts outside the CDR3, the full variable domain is EADIYQTPRYLVIGTGKKITLECSQTMGHDKMYWYQQDPGMELHLIHYSYGVNSTEKGDLSSESTVSRIRTEHFPLTLESARPSHTSQYLCASSSGVGTEAFFGQGTRLTVV.

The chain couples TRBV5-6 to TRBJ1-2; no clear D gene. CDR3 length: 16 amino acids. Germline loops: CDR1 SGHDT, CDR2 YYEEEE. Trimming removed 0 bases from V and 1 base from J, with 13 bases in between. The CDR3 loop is CASSLGGAAFNYGYTF. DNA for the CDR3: TGTGCCAGCAGCTTGGGTGGCGCAGCGTTTAACTATGGCTACACCTTC.

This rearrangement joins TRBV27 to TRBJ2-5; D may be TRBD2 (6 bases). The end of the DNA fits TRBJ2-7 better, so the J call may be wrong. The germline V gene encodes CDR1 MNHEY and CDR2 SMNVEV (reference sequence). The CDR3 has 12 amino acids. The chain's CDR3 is CASSSRGYEQYF. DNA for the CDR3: TGTGCCAGCAGTTCCCGGGGGTACGAGCAGTACTTC.

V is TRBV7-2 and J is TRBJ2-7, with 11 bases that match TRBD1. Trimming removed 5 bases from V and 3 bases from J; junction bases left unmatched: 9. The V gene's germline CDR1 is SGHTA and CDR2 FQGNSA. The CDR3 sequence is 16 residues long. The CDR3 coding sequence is TGTGCCAGCAGCCCAAGGACAGGGGGCAACCGCTACGAGCAGTACTTC. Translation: CASSPRTGGNRYEQYF.

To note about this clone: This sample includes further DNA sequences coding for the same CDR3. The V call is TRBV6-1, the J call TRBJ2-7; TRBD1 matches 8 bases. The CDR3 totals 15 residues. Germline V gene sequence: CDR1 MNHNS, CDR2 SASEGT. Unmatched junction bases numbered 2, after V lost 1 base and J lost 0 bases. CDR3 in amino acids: CASSEEGTGSYEQYF. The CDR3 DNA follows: TGTGCCAGCAGTGAAGAGGGGACAGGCTCCTACGAGCAGTACTTC.